This TCR beta chain was recovered during a study of control samples from healthy donors and cancer patients (dated by TCRdb to the early 2020s). Trimming removed 3 bases from V and 5 bases from J; the gene matches leave 4 bases unexplained. From cysteine to phenylalanine, the CDR3 is 14 amino acids long. Only the CDR3 DNA stays, 42 bases, in frame from base 1. The germline V gene gives CDR1 as SGHRS and CDR2 as YFSETQ. On this clone: It lacks a known antigen. Base qualities are not recorded, but no much larger clone differs from it by a single base.

The library relied on the immunoSEQ multiplex PCR assay. TCRdb mirrors the immuneACCESS table, restricted to in-frame sequences. Some clones are absent from its copies; in checked studies, under half trace to an unresolved V gene, and the reason for the others is unknown. The sample table shows tens of thousands of clones, and 94% are seen once. Approximately 3% of the sample is taken by the ten largest. The sequence is built from TRBV5-1 and TRBJ1-4; 7 central nucleotides agree with TRBD1. Sequenced: blood. The sequence came from a woman in her 30s in good health. The encoded CDR3 is CASSWDSHNEKLFF. In nucleotide form, the sequence is TGCGCCAGCAGCTGGGACAGCCACAATGAAAAACTGTTTTTT. Here the CDR3 is joined to the reference TRBV5-1 and TRBJ1-4 genes, and the full variable domain is: KAGVTQTPRYLIKTRGQQVTLSCSPISGHRSVSWYQQTPGQGLQFLFEYFSETQRNKGNFPGRFSGRQFSNSRSEMNVSTLELGDSALYLCASSWDSHNEKLFFGSGTQLSVL.